This entry describes one TCR beta chain. With V trimmed by 1 base and J by 5 bases, 4 bases remained unmatched. The CDR3 is 16 amino acids. Germline CDR1 reads SGHRS; CDR2 reads YFSETQ. This entry is derived from a study of blood T cell repertoires in COVID-19. Looking at the study overall: Sources were T cells, B-cell-depleted T cells, or PBMCs; the material itself was cDNA or gDNA.

Using immunoSEQ multiplex PCR, the repertoire was profiled, and TCRdb retains in-frame clones only, with some absent. The sample records tens of thousands of clones, about 84% being singletons. This clonotype was sampled from a human donor with active COVID-19. The donor label of this sample is uncertain. The chain uses TRBV5-1 and TRBJ2-1, with 12 positions matching TRBD2. Sequencing was carried out using peripheral blood. In DNA, the CDR3 is TGCGCCAGCAGCTTGATGCTAGCGGGGGGGGACAATGAGCAGTTCTTC. It is translated as CASSLMLAGGDNEQFF.